The 27 T cell receptor beta chains listed next were all sequenced from one sample in a study of cytomegalovirus exposure and HLA in healthy donors (dated by TCRdb to the late 2010s). The library was obtained by the immunoSEQ multiplex PCR assay. For the multiplex PCR, a mixture combining 60 forward primers for TCR Vbeta segments and 13 reverse primers for TCR Jbeta segments was used. As stored in TCRdb, this immuneACCESS dataset retains in-frame rearrangements with V and J assigned. A fraction of the clones does not appear; measured against another copy, unresolved V genes explain less than half of the discrepancy, and the remainder lacks a known reason. This sample is represented by about 69,000 clones; around 70% of them were singletons. Approximately 10% of the sample belongs to the ten largest clones. The sample taken for sequencing was PBMCs. The source is a woman younger than 45 in good health and CMV-seronegative.

The chain carries TRBV5-4 and TRBJ1-6; tentatively, D is TRBD1 (5 bases). CDR1 and CDR2 (germline): SGHNT, YYREEE (reference sequence). CDR3 length: 14 amino acids. Trimming removed 0 bases at V and 9 bases at J, with 10 bases between. The CDR3 DNA reads TGTGCCAGCAGCTTGGACAGGTTAAGTTCACCCCTCCACTTT. Translation gives CASSLDRLSSPLHF.

The chain uses TRBV28 and TRBJ1-5, with D perhaps matching TRBD1 (6 bases). Germline lookup yields CDR1 MDHEN and CDR2 SYDVKM. The V and J ends lost 6 bases and 6 bases respectively, with 15 bases between them. The CDR3 is 14 residues long. In DNA form, the CDR3 reads TGTGCCAGCAGGTTGGAACAGGGCGGTCAGCCCCAGCATTTT. Protein sequence: CASRLEQGGQPQHF.

This clone was seen only once. The rearrangement links TRBV6-5 to TRBJ2-1; D possibly corresponds to TRBD1 (7 bases). The CDR3 runs 15 residues. The V gene's germline CDR1 is MNHEY and CDR2 SVGAGI. The V and J ends lost 0 bases and 7 bases respectively, with 13 bases between them. The CDR3 DNA follows: TGTGCCAGCAGTTACTCCTCGACAGGGAGGAATGAGCAGTTCTTC. Amino acid sequence: CASSYSSTGRNEQFF.

This clone was detected a few times. The chain recombines TRBV7-6 with TRBJ2-3, with 9 nucleotides matching TRBD2. Germline CDR1 SGHVS, CDR2 FNYEAQ. Germline trimming cut 5 bases from V and 4 bases from J; bases unmatched to any gene: 4. This CDR3 is built from 14 residues. The CDR3 reads CASSRGGAADTQYF. In DNA form, the CDR3 reads TGTGCCAGCAGCCGCGGGGGGGCAGCAGATACGCAGTATTTT.

V is TRBV23-1 and J is TRBJ1-5; D remains ambiguous. TRBV23-1 is an open reading frame whose function is uncertain. The CDR3 totals 15 residues. Deletions cut 3 bases from V and 4 bases from J, with 13 bases between. The CDR3 DNA sequence: TGCGCCAGCAGTCATATTAATGGCCCTAATCAGCCCCAGCATTTT. Translating it yields CASSHINGPNQPQHF.

The gene calls are TRBV7-9 and TRBJ2-2; 9 bases line up with TRBD1. This CDR3 is built from 15 residues. Per germline, CDR1 SEHNR and CDR2 FQNEAQ (reference sequence). The V segment lost 3 bases and the J segment 6 bases; nucleotides outside the gene matches: 5. Here the CDR3 reads CASSFQTGGAGELFF. The DNA of the CDR3 is TGTGCCAGCAGCTTCCAGACAGGGGGGGCCGGGGAGCTGTTTTTT.

This clone was counted only a few times. J is TRBJ2-7 and V is TRBV6-5; 8 bases fit TRBD2. The junction had 5 bases not matched to a gene; V was cut back by 0 bases and J by 4 bases. This CDR3 is 15 amino acids long. Germline assignment: CDR1 MNHEY and CDR2 SVGAGI. The CDR3 is CASSYSPGGAYEQYF. The CDR3 DNA reads TGTGCCAGCAGTTACTCGCCCGGGGGGGCTTACGAGCAGTACTTC.

The chain links TRBV28 to TRBJ1-1; D perhaps matches TRBD1 (5 bases). The ends were cut back, 4 bases at V and 5 bases at J, with 20 bases in the middle. Germline-derived CDR1 and CDR2 are MDHEN and SYDVKM. The CDR3 is 16 residues long. CDR3 amino acids: CASSSIPGGGRTEAFF. Written as DNA, the CDR3 is TGTGCCAGCAGTTCTATACCGGGGGGAGGCCGTACTGAAGCTTTCTTT.

The chain couples TRBV7-2 to TRBJ2-5; a possible D gene is TRBD2 (5 bases). The V gene's germline CDR1 is SGHTA and CDR2 FQGNSA. The CDR3 has 14 amino acids. Trimming left V 4 bases short and J 1 base short, with 10 bases between. The CDR3 loop reads CASSWSGSQETQYF. The CDR3 DNA reads TGTGCCAGCAGCTGGAGCGGATCCCAAGAGACCCAGTACTTC.

This chain joins TRBV21-1 and TRBJ1-1. TRBV21-1 is an annotated pseudogene. The length of the CDR3 is 13 residues. CDR3 protein: CASSKRAKTEAFF. The CDR3 region has the DNA TGTGCCAGCAGCAAACGAGCCAAGACTGAAGCTTTCTTT.

This chain links TRBV23-1 with TRBJ1-4; D might be TRBD1 (5 bases). TRBV23-1 is an ORF for which the function is uncertain. The CDR3 loop spans 15 amino acids. With 7 bases removed from V and 5 bases from J, the gap between germline ends came to 17 bases. The CDR3 loop reads CASTPWGVQNEKLFF. CDR3 DNA: TGCGCCAGCACCCCGTGGGGGGTTCAGAATGAAAAACTGTTTTTT.

The chain joins TRBV30 to TRBJ1-2; 7 positions match TRBD1. CDR3 length: 14 amino acids. V lost 5 bases, J lost 3 bases, and 9 bases stayed unmatched. Looked up from germline, CDR1 is GTSNPN and CDR2 is SVGIG (reference sequence). The CDR3 spells CAWLRPGQYYGYTF. Here the CDR3 DNA reads TGTGCCTGGCTAAGGCCGGGACAGTACTATGGCTACACCTTC.

This clone was detected only a few times. V usage is TRBV7-3 and J usage is TRBJ2-2, with a weak D call TRBD1 (5 bases). CDR3 length: 12 residues. V shed 6 bases and J shed 6 bases, with 8 bases lying between them. Looked up from germline, CDR1 is SGHTA and CDR2 is FQGTGA. The CDR3 DNA follows: TGTGCCAGCAGATCAGGGTCCGGGGAGCTGTTTTTT. Its translation: CASRSGSGELFF.

The V gene is TRBV5-4, the J gene TRBJ1-3; D call uncertain. The V gene lost 4 bases and the J gene lost 7 bases, with 12 bases spanning the gap. The CDR3 has 13 residues. The germline gives CDR1 SGHNT, CDR2 YYREEE (reference sequence). DNA of the CDR3: TGTGCCAGCAGCAGGGAAGGGAGGAACACCATATATTTT. Its protein product is CASSREGRNTIYF.

The rearrangement links TRBV25-1 to TRBJ1-2, with D uncertain. Germline values: CDR1 MGHDK, CDR2 SYGVNS. This CDR3 is built from 15 residues. V was shortened by 2 bases and J by 2 bases, with 12 bases between the two germline ends. CDR3 in amino acids: CASSEIRNPNYGYTF. The CDR3 DNA follows: TGTGCCAGCAGTGAAATCAGAAACCCCAACTATGGCTACACCTTC.

This clone appeared a single time. The chain links TRBV13 to TRBJ1-5; unclear D gene. Trimming took 5 bases from V and 7 from J, leaving 9 bases between them. CDR1 is PRHDT, CDR2 FYEKMQ, per germline (reference sequence). This CDR3 spans 12 amino acids. The DNA of the CDR3 is TGTGCCAGCAGCACACTACAACAGCCCCAGCATTTT. Translating gives CASSTLQQPQHF.

The chain is built from TRBV5-4 and TRBJ2-3, with TRBD1 as a possible D gene (6 bases). Germline assignment: CDR1 SGHNT and CDR2 YYREEE (reference sequence). The CDR3 spans 12 residues. The germline V and J ends were trimmed by 5 bases and 2 bases, with 6 bases remaining between them. The CDR3 sequence: CASRGATDTQYF. DNA of the CDR3: TGTGCCAGCAGGGGGGCCACAGATACGCAGTATTTT.

V and J are TRBV7-9 and TRBJ2-2; TRBD1 aligns across 8 bases. Germline V gives CDR1 SEHNR, CDR2 FQNEAQ (reference sequence). The CDR3 loop spans 16 amino acids. J lost 0 bases, V lost 5 bases, and 5 bases had no gene match. The CDR3 sequence: CASSLRDRPNTGELFF. The CDR3 nucleotides read TGTGCCAGCAGCCTCCGGGACAGGCCGAACACCGGGGAGCTGTTTTTT.

The chain employs TRBV4-3 and TRBJ2-7, with 11 nucleotides matching TRBD2. Germline-derived CDR1 and CDR2 are LGHNA and YSLEER. Trimming cost V 3 bases and J 4 bases; bases outside gene matches: 8. The CDR3 runs to 16 residues. The CDR3 DNA is TGCGCCAGCAGCCACTTCGGGACTAGCGGAACATACGAGCAGTACTTC. Its translation is CASSHFGTSGTYEQYF.

This clone showed up just a few times. The chain links TRBV11-3 to TRBJ2-6; 7 positions agree with TRBD2. After removal of 5 bases from V and 3 bases from J, the junction contained 4 bases not matched to a gene. The CDR3 is made up of 15 amino acids. The germline gives CDR1 SGHNT, CDR2 YENEEA. The CDR3 sequence is CASSPGGYGANVLTF. CDR3 in DNA: TGTGCCAGCAGCCCCGGGGGGTATGGGGCCAACGTCCTGACTTTC.

This clone was seen a few times. The chain combines TRBV19 with TRBJ1-1; 7 bases line up with TRBD1. Trimming removed 7 bases from V and 1 base from J; junction bases left unmatched: 9. The germline CDR1 and CDR2 sequences are LNHDA and SQIVND (reference sequence). The CDR3 loop spans 15 amino acids. CDR3 bases: TGTGCCAGTACCCCCCTCGGGACAGCGAACACTGAAGCTTTCTTT. Its translation is CASTPLGTANTEAFF.

The rearrangement links TRBV29-1 to TRBJ1-5, with 7 bases that match TRBD1. This CDR3 spans 13 amino acids. J lost 3 bases, V lost 6 bases, and 5 bases had no gene match. Germline assignment: CDR1 SQVTM and CDR2 ANQGSEA. As DNA, the CDR3 is TGCAGCGTGGTGGACAGGCTCAATCAGCCCCAGCATTTT. It translates to CSVVDRLNQPQHF.

This clone came up a few times. The V and J genes are TRBV4-1 and TRBJ2-1; D perhaps matches TRBD2 (6 bases). V dropped 1 base and J dropped 0 bases, with 16 bases sitting between them. Germline V gives CDR1 MGHRA, CDR2 YSYEKL. The CDR3 totals 18 residues. The CDR3 coding sequence is TGCGCCAGCAGCCAAGGGGGGTCGGGGGAGTTCTCCTACAATGAGCAGTTCTTC. Protein product: CASSQGGSGEFSYNEQFF.

J is TRBJ1-1 and V is TRBV5-1; 8 bases line up with TRBD1. V lost 4 bases and J lost 1; bases outside the gene matches: 3. The CDR3 consists of 14 residues. Germline V gene data show CDR1 as SGHRS and CDR2 as YFSETQ. Here the CDR3 reads CASSAGTGNTEAFF. CDR3 nucleotides: TGCGCCAGCAGCGCCGGGACAGGGAACACTGAAGCTTTCTTT.

The chain uses TRBV2 and TRBJ2-1; 11 bases align to TRBD2. This CDR3 has 15 residues. Germline V gene data show CDR1 as SNHLY and CDR2 as FYNNEI. V trimming: 4 bases; J trimming: 6 bases; junction bases outside the gene matches: 5. CDR3 protein: CASSATSGDFNEQFF. The CDR3 DNA sequence: TGTGCCAGCAGTGCGACTAGCGGGGACTTCAATGAGCAGTTCTTC.

The V and J genes are TRBV2 and TRBJ2-3, with 9 positions matching TRBD2. This CDR3 has 14 residues. CDR1 is SNHLY and CDR2 is FYNNEI in the germline V gene. V lost 5 bases and J lost 5; bases outside the gene matches: 5. As DNA, the CDR3 is TGTGCCAGCAGTTCGGGACTAGCTGGAGATACGCAGTATTTT. It specifies CASSSGLAGDTQYF.

V and J are TRBV4-1 and TRBJ2-1; 7 bases match TRBD1. Germline V gives CDR1 MGHRA, CDR2 YSYEKL. The ends lost 0 bases at V and 0 bases at J; junction bases unmatched: 5. This CDR3 comprises 17 residues. CDR3 DNA: TGCGCCAGCAGCCAAGAATCCGAGGGGGCCTCCTACAATGAGCAGTTCTTC. It encodes CASSQESEGASYNEQFF.